Sequencing of this T cell receptor (beta chain) was carried out in a study of cytomegalovirus exposure and HLA in healthy donors. General study points: Available immune exposure information covered CMV serostatus only. Highest at DRB1 and lowest at HLA-C, TCR association rates differed among HLA loci in a later analysis. Likely technical artifact: a cluster of highly shared sequence variants. Previous analysis showed most TCR beta V segments were productive about 87% or about 30% of the time.

PCR used 60 Vbeta primers and 13 Jbeta primers. TCRdb keeps only in-frame clones here, not all; method: immunoSEQ multiplex PCR. The table records 130,000 to 150,000 clones, around 79% of them present only once. With respect to this clone: Its specificity is unknown.

This CDR3 is built from 14 residues. Germline V gene sequence: CDR1 LGHNA, CDR2 YNFKEQ. Trimming took 1 base from V and 1 from J, leaving 4 bases between them. What was sequenced was PBMCs. The chain couples TRBV4-2 to TRBJ2-2; the D is unclear. The TCR comes from a woman aged 40 to 50 in good health and CMV-seropositive. The CDR3 coding sequence is TGTGCCAGCAGCCAAGTCCAGAACACCGGGGAGCTGTTTTTT. Residues: CASSQVQNTGELFF.